A single sample is the source of the 24 T cell receptor beta chains below, sequenced in a study of identifying expanded T cells in peripheral blood. Profiling relied on immunoSEQ multiplex PCR, and the TCRdb table lists in-frame clones only, not all of them. The table shows more than 70,000 clones, with around 87% occurring only once. Material for sequencing was blood. These receptors came from a person aged 18-70 years in good health.

The rearrangement joins TRBV7-9 to TRBJ2-5, with 8 bases that match TRBD1. The V and J ends lost 6 bases and 4 bases, in that order; junction bases with no gene match: 10. Germline CDR1 is SEHNR and CDR2 is FQNEAQ (reference sequence). The CDR3 sequence is 15 residues long. In DNA form, the CDR3 reads TGTGCCAGCAGATGGACAGGGAAACAGGGAGAGACCCAGTACTTC. Amino acid sequence: CASRWTGKQGETQYF.

The gene calls are TRBV9 and TRBJ2-2; 10 bases are a match to TRBD1. The CDR3 is 15 residues long. Germline CDR1 and CDR2: SGDLS and YYNGEE. J was trimmed by 9 bases and V by 4 bases; bases with no gene match: 9. DNA for the CDR3: TGTGCCAGCAGCCCATGGGGACAGGGGAACCGGGAGCTGTTTTTT. It yields the protein CASSPWGQGNRELFF.

CDR3 in amino acids: CSVATEDPEAFF. CDR3 coding DNA: TGCAGCGTCGCTACAGAAGATCCTGAAGCTTTCTTT. The V call is TRBV29-1, the J call TRBJ1-1, with unresolved D. The CDR3 consists of 12 residues. V was pared by 6 bases and J by 6 bases, with 14 bases between. The germline V gene has CDR1 SQVTM and CDR2 ANQGSEA.

The J gene is TRBJ1-2, the V gene TRBV19; D not resolved. V was pared by 1 base and J by 4 bases, with 10 bases between. The CDR3 spans 14 residues. Looked up from germline, CDR1 is LNHDA and CDR2 is SQIVND (reference sequence). The CDR3 coding sequence is TGTGCCAGTAGTATAGTAGCTGACTCCTATGGCTACACCTTC. It specifies CASSIVADSYGYTF.

The J gene is TRBJ2-7, the V gene TRBV28, with a weak D call TRBD2 (7 bases). The germline gives CDR1 MDHEN, CDR2 SYDVKM. Trimming shortened V by 7 bases and J by 0 bases, and 13 bases separated the two germline ends. The CDR3 contains 14 residues. CDR3 region: CASTTGGRSYEQYF. In nucleotides, the CDR3 is TGTGCCAGCACTACGGGGGGCCGCTCCTACGAGCAGTACTTC.

This sequence joins TRBV7-8 and TRBJ1-1, with 11 bases identical to TRBD1. The germline V gene has CDR1 SGHVS and CDR2 FQNEAQ. The CDR3 runs to 15 residues. V shed 3 bases, J shed 7 bases, and the junction held 7 bases outside the gene matches. In nucleotides, the CDR3 is TGTGCCAGCAGCTTGCGGGACAGGGGGTATGGTGAAGCTTTCTTT. Its protein product is CASSLRDRGYGEAFF.

The V gene is TRBV4-1, the J gene TRBJ2-5; 9 bases map to TRBD1. This CDR3 contains 16 residues. Trimming at V came to 0 bases and at J to 5 bases, leaving 7 bases not matched to a gene. CDR1 is MGHRA and CDR2 is YSYEKL in the germline V gene. CDR3 sequence reads: CASSQDGTGTVETQYF. In DNA form, the CDR3 reads TGCGCCAGCAGCCAAGATGGGACAGGGACGGTCGAGACCCAGTACTTC.

This clone was counted a few times. V and J are TRBV4-3 and TRBJ2-2; D unresolved. Germline V gives CDR1 LGHNA, CDR2 YSLEER. Between the trimmed V and J ends, which lost 1 base and 2 bases, there was a span of 8 bases. The CDR3 length is 15 residues. CDR3 DNA: TGCGCCAGCAGCCAAGTAGCATCCAACACCGGGGAGCTGTTTTTT. It codes for CASSQVASNTGELFF.

The rearrangement joins TRBV5-4 to TRBJ2-2; D perhaps matches TRBD1 (6 bases). Germline lookup yields CDR1 SGHNT and CDR2 YYREEE (reference sequence). The CDR3 is 14 amino acids. V was trimmed by 4 bases and J by 5 bases, leaving 12 bases between them. CDR3 sequence: CASSGTLRTGELFF. The CDR3 region has the DNA TGTGCCAGCAGCGGGACACTCCGGACCGGGGAGCTGTTTTTT. Full variable domain (rest looked up from reference TRBV5-4 and TRBJ2-2): ETGVTQSPTHLIKTRGQQVTLRCSSQSGHNTVSWYQQALGQGPQFIFQYYREEENGRGNFPPRFSGLQFPNYSSELNVNALELDDSALYLCASSGTLRTGELFFGEGSRLTVL.

The chain is built from TRBV18 and TRBJ2-1; no definite D call. V was cut by 3 bases and J by 0 bases, with 12 bases left in between. The germline CDR1 and CDR2 sequences are KGHSH and LQKENI. The CDR3 is 16 amino acids. The CDR3 DNA reads TGTGCCAGCTCACCTTCCGCAGGTAGCTCCTACAATGAGCAGTTCTTC. Residues: CASSPSAGSSYNEQFF.

The genes are TRBV30 and TRBJ1-1, with D maybe TRBD1 (5 bases). Germline V CDR1 and CDR2: GTSNPN, SVGIG (reference sequence). The CDR3 totals 13 residues. Trimming took off 8 bases at V and 1 base at J, with 14 bases between the two ends. The CDR3 reads CAIRGWGNTEAFF. The CDR3, as DNA: TGTGCCATACGGGGGTGGGGGAACACTGAAGCTTTCTTT.

The chain joins TRBV7-2 to TRBJ1-1, with D perhaps TRBD1 (5 bases). This CDR3 has 13 amino acids. V shed 5 bases and J shed 5 bases, with 12 bases lying between them. Per the germline V gene, CDR1 is SGHTA and CDR2 is FQGNSA. CDR3 protein: CASSLVRGTEAFF. The CDR3 DNA sequence: TGTGCCAGCAGCCTCGTAAGGGGAACTGAAGCTTTCTTT. Drawing the rest from reference TRBV7-2 and TRBJ1-1, the complete variable domain is GAGVSQSPSNKVTEKGKDVELRCDPISGHTALYWYRQSLGQGLEFLIYFQGNSAPDKSGLPSDRFSAERTGGSVSTLTIQRTQQEDSAVYLCASSLVRGTEAFFGQGTRLTVV.

V gene TRBV6-6 combines with J gene TRBJ1-2; 9 bases are a match to TRBD1. The CDR3 extends over 11 amino acids. The V gene end was trimmed by 5 bases and the J gene end by 12 bases; junction bases not matched to a gene: 4. Germline assignment: CDR1 MNHNY and CDR2 SVGAGI (reference sequence). For the CDR3, the DNA is TGTGCCAGCAGTACAGGGGGCCAAGACACCTTC. It specifies CASSTGGQDTF.

V is TRBV15 and J is TRBJ2-1; 7 bases align to TRBD1. In germline, CDR1 is LNHNV, CDR2 YYDKDF (reference sequence). There are 16 residues in the CDR3. The V and J ends lost 1 base and 2 bases, in that order; junction bases with no gene match: 5. CDR3 region: CATSRVGDRAYNEQFF. The CDR3 DNA is TGTGCCACCAGCAGAGTGGGGGACAGAGCCTACAATGAGCAGTTCTTC.

The chain uses TRBV10-3 and TRBJ1-5, with TRBD1 matching over 9 bases. The CDR3 consists of 17 residues. After removal of 2 bases from V and 0 bases from J, the junction contained 5 bases not matched to a gene. CDR1 is ENHRY and CDR2 is SYGVKD in the germline V gene. The CDR3 coding sequence is TGTGCCATCAGTGAGGGGACAGGGTTACTTAGCAATCAGCCCCAGCATTTT. Amino acid sequence: CAISEGTGLLSNQPQHF.

This chain uses TRBV29-1 with TRBJ2-5; no clear D. Germline lookup yields CDR1 SQVTM and CDR2 ANQGSEA. The V and J ends lost 6 bases and 2 bases respectively, with 16 bases between them. CDR3 length: 14 residues. The CDR3 coding sequence is TGCAGCGTCCGACACTCCACGGAGCAAGAGACCCAGTACTTC. This gives the protein CSVRHSTEQETQYF.

The gene calls are TRBV28 and TRBJ1-1; tentative D call: TRBD1 (5 bases). CDR1 and CDR2 (germline): MDHEN, SYDVKM. CDR3 size: 14 residues. V was clipped by 5 bases and J by 8 bases, with 18 bases between them. CDR3: CASSRGGRGGEAFF. CDR3 bases: TGTGCCAGCAGTAGGGGAGGCCGTGGGGGGGAAGCTTTCTTT.

The chain combines TRBV27 with TRBJ1-2, with D tentatively TRBD1 (5 bases). The CDR3 runs 15 residues. V lost 2 bases and J lost 3, with 13 bases in between. Germline V lookup: CDR1 MNHEY, CDR2 SMNVEV (reference sequence). The CDR3 sequence: CASSLTGRGDYGYTF. CDR3 sequence (DNA): TGTGCCAGCAGTTTAACTGGCCGAGGGGACTATGGCTACACCTTC.

This clone appeared once. The CDR3 protein is CASSTLQVLNTEAFF. The CDR3 nucleotides are TGTGCCAGCAGCACCCTGCAGGTATTGAACACTGAAGCTTTCTTT. The chain is built from TRBV12-1 and TRBJ1-1; the listed D gene, TRBD1, was not tested against the DNA. TRBV12-1 is reported as a pseudogene. The length of the CDR3 is 15 residues.

At least ten counts were recorded for this clone. CDR3 protein: CASSLHQILGYEQFF. CDR3 sequence (DNA): TGTGCCAGCAGCTTGCATCAGATTTTGGGTTATGAGCAGTTCTTC. The rearrangement links TRBV7-8 to TRBJ2-1, with unresolved D. Germline V gene sequence: CDR1 SGHVS, CDR2 FQNEAQ. V dropped 3 bases and J dropped 8 bases, with 17 bases sitting between them. The CDR3 extends over 15 amino acids.

This chain uses TRBV6-6 with TRBJ1-2, with TRBD1 matching over 8 bases. Germline V gene lookup returns CDR1 MNHNY and CDR2 SVGAGI (reference sequence). The CDR3 is made up of 16 amino acids. The V segment lost 1 base and the J segment 7 bases; nucleotides outside the gene matches: 11. The CDR3 coding sequence is TGTGCCAGCAGTTACTTTAAAATGTCAGGGGGCGGTGGCTACACCTTC. It codes for CASSYFKMSGGGGYTF.

This clone was counted between two and nine times. This chain uses TRBV5-1 with TRBJ1-2; 7 positions match TRBD1. Trimming took 2 bases from V and 2 from J; bases not matched to a gene: 3. Germline CDR1 and CDR2: SGHRS and YFSETQ. This CDR3 is 14 amino acids long. The CDR3 loop reads CASSFTGANYGYTF. CDR3 nucleotides: TGCGCCAGCAGCTTCACAGGGGCCAACTATGGCTACACCTTC.

This rearrangement joins TRBV9 to TRBJ1-2; D remains ambiguous. Germline V gives CDR1 SGDLS, CDR2 YYNGEE. This CDR3 has 14 residues. V shed 0 bases and J shed 10 bases, with 16 bases lying between them. CDR3 amino acids: CASSVVEQMGNYTF. The CDR3 DNA sequence: TGTGCCAGCAGCGTAGTTGAACAGATGGGTAACTACACCTTC. The full variable domain, rest sourced from reference TRBV9 and TRBJ1-2, is DSGVTQTPKHLITATGQRVTLRCSPRSGDLSVYWYQQSLDQGLQFLIQYYNGEERAKGNILERFSAQQFPDLHSELNLSSLELGDSALYFCASSVVEQMGNYTFGSGTRLTVV.

CDR3 nucleotides: TGTGCCAGCAGCGTAGATTTACCAAGCACAGATACGCAGTATTTT. It is translated as CASSVDLPSTDTQYF. The rearrangement uses TRBV9 and TRBJ2-3; D gene unclear. This CDR3 contains 15 residues. With 0 bases removed from V and 0 bases from J, the gap between germline ends came to 8 bases. CDR1 is SGDLS and CDR2 is YYNGEE in the germline V gene. The full variable domain, rest sourced from reference TRBV9 and TRBJ2-3, is DSGVTQTPKHLITATGQRVTLRCSPRSGDLSVYWYQQSLDQGLQFLIQYYNGEERAKGNILERFSAQQFPDLHSELNLSSLELGDSALYFCASSVDLPSTDTQYFGPGTRLTVL.